The 26 T cell receptor beta chains in this list originate from one sample, sequenced in a study of pediatric ulcerative colitis. The method was immunoSEQ multiplex PCR; TCRdb's version includes in-frame clones alone and lacks a portion of them. The data hold about 36,000 clones, with 73% observed a single time. Rectal tissue came from one to two pinch biopsies taken at colonoscopy. Sequenced input: gut tissue. These receptors came from a boy between 10 and 17 years old with moderate ulcerative colitis.

The CDR3, as DNA: TGTGCCAGCAGCTTCCACACCCTCATGAACACTGAAGCTTTCTTT. As protein: CASSFHTLMNTEAFF. The gene calls are TRBV7-2 and TRBJ1-1; D unresolved. CDR1 is SGHTA, CDR2 FQGNSA, per germline. The CDR3 runs to 15 residues. V lost 3 bases to trimming and J lost 0 bases, with 11 bases between them.

The J gene is TRBJ2-7, the V gene TRBV7-2, with 11 bases identical to TRBD1. V was clipped by 5 bases and J by 6 bases; unmatched bases: 12. The CDR3 extends over 16 amino acids. Germline CDR1 and CDR2: SGHTA and FQGNSA. CDR3 DNA: TGTGCCAGCAGCGCGACCGGGACAGGGGGTAGAGGCGAGCAGTACTTC. This codes for CASSATGTGGRGEQYF.

This clone was seen a single time. This chain uses TRBV2 with TRBJ1-1; D gene uncertain. Germline V CDR1 and CDR2: SNHLY, FYNNEI. This CDR3 spans 13 amino acids. The ends were cut back, 8 bases at V and 6 bases at J, with 16 bases in the middle. CDR3 nucleotide sequence: TGTGCCAGCGACCTGTGGGGTCGGGCTGAAGCTTTCTTT. It translates to CASDLWGRAEAFF.

The V call is TRBV4-2, the J call TRBJ2-3, with 9 bases lining up with TRBD1. Germline V lookup: CDR1 LGHNA, CDR2 YNFKEQ. This CDR3 has 14 amino acids. The junction had 4 bases not matched to a gene; V was cut back by 6 bases and J by 3 bases. DNA of the CDR3: TGTGCCAGCAGGACAGGGGGTGAGACAGATACGCAGTATTTT. Translated: CASRTGGETDTQYF.

The V call is TRBV5-1, the J call TRBJ2-7; possible D gene TRBD1, 5 bases. V dropped 1 base and J dropped 0 bases, with 8 bases sitting between them. The germline V gene encodes CDR1 SGHRS and CDR2 YFSETQ. The CDR3 extends over 14 amino acids. CDR3 bases: TGCGCCAGCAGCTTGCCGGACAACTCCTACGAGCAGTACTTC. This codes for CASSLPDNSYEQYF.

The rearrangement joins TRBV6-5 to TRBJ2-5; 8 bases are a match to TRBD1. Germline V lookup: CDR1 MNHEY, CDR2 SVGAGI. The CDR3 covers 15 residues. Trimming cost V 5 bases and J 1 base; bases outside gene matches: 6. This CDR3 is CASSRRQGPQETQYF. The CDR3 coding sequence is TGTGCCAGCAGTCGGCGACAGGGGCCCCAAGAGACCCAGTACTTC.

The chain is built from TRBV5-1 and TRBJ2-1, with TRBD1 matching 9 bases. The junction had 5 bases not matched to a gene; V was cut back by 4 bases and J by 0 bases. Looked up from germline, CDR1 is SGHRS and CDR2 is YFSETQ. This CDR3 region has 16 residues. The CDR3 is CASSGTGFFSYNEQFF. The CDR3 region has the DNA TGCGCCAGCAGCGGGACAGGGTTTTTCTCCTACAATGAGCAGTTCTTC.

The chain combines TRBV28 with TRBJ2-7; D perhaps matches TRBD1 (5 bases). The germline V gene has CDR1 MDHEN and CDR2 SYDVKM. The CDR3 is 13 amino acids. V lost 4 bases and J 6 bases, leaving 13 bases between the germline ends. For the CDR3, the DNA is TGTGCCAGCAGTTCGACAGCCGTGGGCGAGCAGTACTTC. Its protein is CASSSTAVGEQYF.

The V call is TRBV27, the J call TRBJ2-7; perhaps D is TRBD1 or TRBD2 (5 bases each). V lost 7 bases, J lost 1 base, and 23 bases lay in between. The CDR3 totals 17 residues. Germline V gene data show CDR1 as MNHEY and CDR2 as SMNVEV (reference sequence). The CDR3 DNA reads TGTGCCAGCACCTTGAGGGCAGAAACAGGCTTTTCCTACGAGCAGTACTTC. Encoded protein: CASTLRAETGFSYEQYF.

The V call is TRBV5-8, the J call TRBJ2-3, with D uncertain. Trimming stripped 2 bases from V and 3 bases from J, with 10 bases between. The CDR3 extends over 14 amino acids. Per the germline V gene, CDR1 is SGHTS and CDR2 is YDEGEE. The CDR3 loop reads CASSFMGLTDTQYF. For the CDR3, the DNA is TGTGCCAGCAGCTTTATGGGATTAACAGATACGCAGTATTTT.

This sequence joins TRBV6-5 and TRBJ2-7, with D unresolved. The CDR3 extends over 12 amino acids. CDR1 and CDR2 (germline): MNHEY, SVGAGI. With 6 bases removed from V and 2 bases from J, the gap between germline ends came to 8 bases. The CDR3 nucleotides are TGTGCCAGCAGCTCGGTCGCCTACGAGCAGTACTTC. Its protein is CASSSVAYEQYF.

This clone came up a few times. The chain carries TRBV11-2 and TRBJ2-7; D gene unclear. Germline V gene lookup returns CDR1 SGHAT and CDR2 FQNNGV. V was trimmed by 10 bases and J by 0 bases, leaving 13 bases between them. The CDR3 is 13 amino acids. Here the CDR3 DNA reads TGTGCCACGAGTCGGTTGGGCTCCTACGAGCAGTACTTC. Protein product: CATSRLGSYEQYF.

The J gene is TRBJ2-7, the V gene TRBV2; 11 bases map to TRBD1. CDR1 SNHLY and CDR2 FYNNEI come from the germline V gene. The CDR3 runs 16 residues. Germline trimming cut 5 bases from V and 0 bases from J; bases unmatched to any gene: 6. This CDR3 is CASSPPGTGGSYEQYF. CDR3 bases: TGTGCCAGCAGTCCACCCGGGACAGGGGGCTCCTACGAGCAGTACTTC.

The V call is TRBV5-1, the J call TRBJ1-5; D is uncertain. The CDR3 extends over 15 amino acids. Trimming left V 1 base short and J 0 bases short, with 8 bases between. Per germline, CDR1 SGHRS and CDR2 YFSETQ. The chain's CDR3 is CASSLIGNSNQPQHF. As DNA, the CDR3 is TGCGCCAGCAGCTTGATAGGCAATAGCAATCAGCCCCAGCATTTT.

The chain recombines TRBV6-4 with TRBJ1-2, with 7 bases that match TRBD1. With V trimmed by 0 bases and J by 4 bases, 29 bases remained unmatched. The CDR3 is 23 residues long. Germline V gene sequence: CDR1 MRHNA, CDR2 SNTAGT. CDR3 DNA sequence: TGTGCCAGCAGTGACTCACAGGGATTGGGAGACAGGGAGCGCGCTCAAGGACGCTATGGCTACACCTTC. Its protein product is CASSDSQGLGDRERAQGRYGYTF.

This clone came up a few times. The V call is TRBV9, the J call TRBJ2-1; D possibly corresponds to TRBD1 (5 bases). The CDR3 sequence is 15 residues long. V was clipped by 3 bases and J by 2 bases, with 12 bases between them. Germline CDR1 and CDR2: SGDLS and YYNGEE. Written as DNA, the CDR3 is TGTGCCAGCAGCGCCTTTCCAGGGCCCTACAATGAGCAGTTCTTC. Translation: CASSAFPGPYNEQFF.

In DNA, the CDR3 is TGTGCCATCAGTGAGCCCTATCAGGGGAGCTCCTATAATTCACCCCTCCACTTT. Translated, it gives CAISEPYQGSSYNSPLHF. The J gene is TRBJ1-6, the V gene TRBV10-3, with TRBD1 as a possible D gene (6 bases). V was pared by 2 bases and J by 0 bases, with 14 bases between. The CDR3 is made up of 18 amino acids. CDR1 is ENHRY, CDR2 SYGVKD, per germline.

This chain connects TRBV7-3 to TRBJ2-1; maybe TRBD2 (5 bases). Germline lookup yields CDR1 SGHTA and CDR2 FQGTGA. Between the trimmed V and J ends, which lost 6 bases and 5 bases, there was a span of 11 bases. This CDR3 is 13 amino acids long. CDR3 protein: CASRGARDNEQFF. The CDR3 DNA is TGTGCCAGCAGGGGAGCCCGTGACAATGAGCAGTTCTTC.

The chain links TRBV4-1 to TRBJ2-1; tentative D call: TRBD2 (5 bases). CDR1 and CDR2 (germline): MGHRA, YSYEKL. The V end was cut by 0 bases, the J end by 0 bases, with 21 bases between. The CDR3 runs to 20 residues. CDR3: CASSQDSRAAGLSSYNEQFF. DNA of the CDR3: TGCGCCAGCAGCCAAGACTCGAGGGCGGCGGGCCTTAGCTCCTACAATGAGCAGTTCTTC.

The chain couples TRBV4-3 to TRBJ2-5; 15 positions agree with TRBD2. V lost 5 bases to trimming and J lost 2 bases; unmatched junction nucleotides: 9. Germline V gene sequence: CDR1 LGHNA, CDR2 YSLEER. This CDR3 has 18 residues. CDR3 DNA sequence: TGCGCCAGCAGCGAGCGGACTAGCGGGGGGGGCGGGCAAGAGACCCAGTACTTC. Residues: CASSERTSGGGGQETQYF.

The chain uses TRBV7-2 and TRBJ1-1; D is uncertain. The CDR3 covers 16 residues. Germline CDR1 is SGHTA and CDR2 is FQGNSA. The ends were cut back, 5 bases at V and 0 bases at J, with 16 bases in the middle. The CDR3 loop reads CASSPDLRSVNTEAFF. CDR3 DNA sequence: TGTGCCAGCAGCCCTGACTTGCGATCAGTGAACACTGAAGCTTTCTTT.

The V gene is TRBV5-5, the J gene TRBJ2-7; TRBD1 is a possible D gene (5 bases). The CDR3 has 13 amino acids. In germline, CDR1 is SGHKS, CDR2 YYEKEE (reference sequence). Between the trimmed V and J ends, which lost 5 bases and 0 bases, there was a span of 9 bases. CDR3 residues: CASSPTDSYEQYF. The CDR3 bases are TGTGCCAGCAGTCCGACAGACTCCTACGAGCAGTACTTC. The whole variable domain, filled in from reference TRBV5-5 and TRBJ2-7, reads DAGVTQSPTHLIKTRGQQVTLRCSPISGHKSVSWYQQVLGQGPQFIFQYYEKEERGRGNFPDRFSARQFPNYSSELNVNALLLGDSALYLCASSPTDSYEQYFGPGTRLTVT.

The chain joins TRBV1 to TRBJ2-7. TRBV1 is deemed a pseudogene. The CDR3 spans 16 residues. DNA of the CDR3: TGCACCAGCAGCAGTCCAAGACTTCTACAGAACTACGAGCAGTACTTC. As protein: CTSSSPRLLQNYEQYF.

In its sample, this clone ranks as medium-sized (0.01 to 0.1%). The chain employs TRBV5-5 and TRBJ2-7; 8 positions match TRBD1. Germline V gene lookup returns CDR1 SGHKS and CDR2 YYEKEE (reference sequence). V shed 2 bases, J shed 6 bases, and the junction held 10 bases outside the gene matches. There are 15 residues in the CDR3. CDR3 sequence: CASSFSTGVSGEQYF. DNA of the CDR3: TGTGCCAGCAGCTTTTCGACAGGGGTAAGTGGCGAGCAGTACTTC.

Details on this clone: The sample contains more than one DNA sequence encoding this CDR3. The gene calls are TRBV14 and TRBJ2-5; 9 nucleotides align to TRBD1. The germline CDR1 and CDR2 sequences are SGHDN and FVKESK. The CDR3 loop spans 16 amino acids. Trimming removed 1 base from V and 5 bases from J; junction bases left unmatched: 8. The CDR3 is CASSQVVTGGTETQYF. CDR3 bases: TGTGCCAGCAGCCAAGTGGTCACAGGGGGCACGGAGACCCAGTACTTC.

V is TRBV6-4 and J is TRBJ1-3, with a weak D call TRBD1 (6 bases). With 10 bases removed from V and 0 bases from J, the gap between germline ends came to 13 bases. CDR3 size: 14 residues. The germline gives CDR1 MRHNA, CDR2 SNTAGT. In DNA form, the CDR3 reads TGTGCCACCAGGGGAGCACTCTCTGGAAACACCATATATTTT. It encodes CATRGALSGNTIYF.